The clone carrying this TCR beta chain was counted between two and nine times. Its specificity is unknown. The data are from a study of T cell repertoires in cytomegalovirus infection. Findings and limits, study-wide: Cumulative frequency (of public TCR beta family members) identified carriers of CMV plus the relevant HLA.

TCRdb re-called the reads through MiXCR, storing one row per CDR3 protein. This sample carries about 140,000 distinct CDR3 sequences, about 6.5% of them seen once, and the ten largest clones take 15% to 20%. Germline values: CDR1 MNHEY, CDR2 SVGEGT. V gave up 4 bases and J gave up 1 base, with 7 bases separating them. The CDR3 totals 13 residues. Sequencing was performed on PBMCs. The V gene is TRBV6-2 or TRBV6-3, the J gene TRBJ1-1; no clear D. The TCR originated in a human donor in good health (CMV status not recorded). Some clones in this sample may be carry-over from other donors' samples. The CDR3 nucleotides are TGTGCCAGCAGTTCCCACTCGAACACTGAAGCTTTCTTT. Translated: CASSSHSNTEAFF.